The 14 T cell receptor beta chains in this list originate from one sample, sequenced in a study of T cell responses to AZD1222 COVID-19 vaccine (dated by TCRdb to the early 2020s). The library was built by means of the immunoSEQ multiplex PCR assay. The table was pulled from immuneACCESS by TCRdb, which kept in-frame rearrangements only. Such tables lose some clones; where checked, under half of the loss comes from unresolved V genes, and the rest has no known cause. The table for this sample lists some 120,000 clones; roughly 87% of them were counted only once. About 9.5% of the sample lies in the top ten. Reading the label with the study, this specimen's time point is: about 28 days (+/-7) after the second vaccine dose. The sample consisted of peripheral blood, taken 28 days after the second AZD1222 dose. The origin of the receptors is an adult who received the AZD1222 COVID-19 vaccine.

V gene TRBV12-3 or TRBV12-4 combines with J gene TRBJ1-6, with a possible D match to TRBD1 (5 bases). CDR3 length equals 13 residues. V was trimmed by 6 bases and J by 7 bases, leaving 10 bases between them. CDR3: CASSLGANSPLHF. Here the CDR3 DNA reads TGTGCCAGCAGCCTAGGGGCGAATTCACCCCTCCACTTT.

This clone appeared a single time. The rearrangement joins TRBV3-1 (or the pseudogene TRBV3-2) to TRBJ2-5, with D tentatively TRBD1 (6 bases). Between the trimmed V and J ends, which lost 0 bases and 3 bases, there was a span of 8 bases. Germline-derived CDR1 and CDR2 are LGHDT and YNNKEL (reference sequence). The CDR3 has 14 residues. CDR3 amino acids: CASSQDYREETQYF. The CDR3 DNA reads as TGTGCCAGCAGCCAAGATTACAGGGAAGAGACCCAGTACTTC.

The rearrangement links TRBV4-1 to TRBJ1-2, with D possibly matching TRBD1 (5 bases). Germline V CDR1 and CDR2: MGHRA, YSYEKL. This CDR3 is 15 amino acids long. V shed 4 bases and J shed 4 bases, with 16 bases lying between them. CDR3 residues: CASSRSVQGLYGYTF. The CDR3 coding sequence is TGCGCCAGCAGCCGGAGCGTTCAGGGACTCTATGGCTACACCTTC.

The genes are TRBV27 and TRBJ2-4; TRBD1 is a possible D gene (6 bases). Germline V gene lookup returns CDR1 MNHEY and CDR2 SMNVEV (reference sequence). With 6 bases removed from V and 3 bases from J, the gap between germline ends came to 15 bases. The CDR3 sequence is 15 residues long. The CDR3 DNA sequence: TGTGCCAGCAGGACAGGTTCCACCAGCAAAAACATTCAGTACTTC. Amino acid sequence: CASRTGSTSKNIQYF.

This rearrangement joins TRBV19 to TRBJ1-3; D may be TRBD1 (5 bases). Trimming shortened V by 8 bases and J by 4 bases, and 12 bases separated the two germline ends. Per the germline V gene, CDR1 is LNHDA and CDR2 is SQIVND (reference sequence). The CDR3 extends over 13 amino acids. The CDR3 DNA is TGTGCCAGTTCCGAGGGACGGGGAAACACCATATATTTT. Amino acid sequence: CASSEGRGNTIYF.

This clone was recorded a few times. The V and J genes are TRBV5-1 and TRBJ2-2; D gene unclear. Trimming shortened V by 1 base and J by 1 base, and 5 bases separated the two germline ends. Germline loops: CDR1 SGHRS, CDR2 YFSETQ. The CDR3 is made up of 14 amino acids. The chain's CDR3 is CASSLLENTGELFF. DNA of the CDR3: TGCGCCAGCAGCTTGTTGGAGAACACCGGGGAGCTGTTTTTT.

The chain employs TRBV3-1 (or the pseudogene TRBV3-2) and TRBJ2-5; no firm D call. CDR1 and CDR2 (germline): LGHDT, YNNKEL (reference sequence). The CDR3 contains 13 residues. Trimming cost V 3 bases and J 5 bases, with 10 bases left between them. CDR3 residues: CASSQMGGETQYF. CDR3 sequence (DNA): TGTGCCAGCAGCCAGATGGGTGGGGAGACCCAGTACTTC.

This sequence joins TRBV9 and TRBJ1-1; 7 nucleotides agree with TRBD1. The V and J ends lost 3 bases and 6 bases, in that order; junction bases with no gene match: 8. CDR3 length equals 14 residues. The germline gives CDR1 SGDLS, CDR2 YYNGEE. The CDR3 here is CASSEGPDRAEAFF. CDR3 bases: TGTGCCAGCAGCGAGGGTCCCGACAGGGCTGAAGCTTTCTTT.

The CDR3 DNA follows: TGTGCCTGGAGTGTAAGGGTCAACACTGAAGCTTTCTTT. This sequence encodes CAWSVRVNTEAFF. The V and J genes are TRBV30 and TRBJ1-1; D remains unclear. The CDR3 runs 13 residues. The germline CDR1 and CDR2 sequences are GTSNPN and SVGIG (reference sequence). Trimming removed 0 bases from V and 2 bases from J, with 7 bases in between.

The chain has TRBV9 and TRBJ1-1, with D possibly matching TRBD1 (5 bases). V was trimmed by 4 bases and J by 2 bases, leaving 12 bases between them. CDR1 and CDR2 (germline): SGDLS, YYNGEE. The CDR3 runs 14 residues. CDR3 bases: TGTGCCAGCAGCCCCAGTGGGGGAAACACTGAAGCTTTCTTT. Translated, it gives CASSPSGGNTEAFF.

The DNA of the CDR3 is TGTGCCACCAAGCTACAGGGGAGGGAGACCCAGTACTTC. Protein product: CATKLQGRETQYF. The chain is built from TRBV24-1 and TRBJ2-5, with D possibly being TRBD1 (7 bases). This CDR3 comprises 13 residues. Germline V gene sequence: CDR1 KGHDR, CDR2 SFDVKD. The V and J ends lost 8 bases and 5 bases respectively, with 14 bases between them.

This chain joins TRBV6-5 and TRBJ1-3, with unresolved D. The germline V and J ends were trimmed by 0 bases and 5 bases, with 8 bases remaining between them. This CDR3 region has 14 residues. Germline-derived CDR1 and CDR2 are MNHEY and SVGAGI. In DNA form, the CDR3 reads TGTGCCAGCAGTTACTCACGGGCCAGAAACACCATATATTTT. Residues: CASSYSRARNTIYF.

V gene TRBV9 combines with J gene TRBJ1-3; D gene ambiguous. The germline V and J ends were trimmed by 2 bases and 3 bases, with 9 bases remaining between them. The CDR3 is made up of 14 amino acids. Germline V gene sequence: CDR1 SGDLS, CDR2 YYNGEE. The CDR3 DNA is TGTGCCAGCAGCGTTCGGGGAAGTGGAAACACCATATATTTT. Translating it yields CASSVRGSGNTIYF.

This chain links TRBV19 with TRBJ2-5; maybe TRBD2 (5 bases). Germline V gene data show CDR1 as LNHDA and CDR2 as SQIVND (reference sequence). The CDR3 covers 12 residues. The V end lost 6 bases, the J end lost 8 bases, and 13 bases lay between the germline ends. CDR3 residues: CASSTSGDTQYF. CDR3 DNA sequence: TGTGCCAGTAGCACCTCCGGGGATACCCAGTACTTC.